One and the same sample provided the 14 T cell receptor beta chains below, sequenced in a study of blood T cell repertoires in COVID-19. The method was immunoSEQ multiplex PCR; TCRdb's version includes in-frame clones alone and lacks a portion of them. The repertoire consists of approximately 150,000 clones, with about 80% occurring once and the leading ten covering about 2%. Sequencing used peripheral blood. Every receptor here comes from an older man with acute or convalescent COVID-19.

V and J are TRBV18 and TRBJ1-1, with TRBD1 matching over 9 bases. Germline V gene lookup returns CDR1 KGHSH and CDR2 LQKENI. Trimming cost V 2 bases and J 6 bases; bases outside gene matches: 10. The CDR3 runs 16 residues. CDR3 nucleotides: TGTGCCAGCTCACCAACCTCGGGGGACAGGGCGGCTGAAGCTTTCTTT. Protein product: CASSPTSGDRAAEAFF.

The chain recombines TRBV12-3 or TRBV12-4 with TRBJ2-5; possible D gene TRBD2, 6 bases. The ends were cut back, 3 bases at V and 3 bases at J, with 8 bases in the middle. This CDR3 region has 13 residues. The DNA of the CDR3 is TGTGCCAGCAGTTTCGGGGAGGAAGAGACCCAGTACTTC. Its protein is CASSFGEEETQYF.

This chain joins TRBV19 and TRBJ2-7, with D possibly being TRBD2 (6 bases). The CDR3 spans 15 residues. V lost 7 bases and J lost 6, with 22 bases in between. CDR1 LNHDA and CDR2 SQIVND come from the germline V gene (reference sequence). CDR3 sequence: CASKPALTLGGEQYF. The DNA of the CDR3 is TGTGCCAGTAAACCAGCGCTAACCCTGGGAGGCGAGCAGTACTTC.

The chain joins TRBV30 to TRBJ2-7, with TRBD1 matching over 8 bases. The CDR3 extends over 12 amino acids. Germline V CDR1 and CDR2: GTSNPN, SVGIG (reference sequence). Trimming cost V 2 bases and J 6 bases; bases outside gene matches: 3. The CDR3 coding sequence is TGTGCCTGGAGTCGACAGGGGAGCGAGCAGTACTTC. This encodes CAWSRQGSEQYF.

The CDR3 here is CASSLTAGTGIYNEQFF. CDR3 DNA sequence: TGTGCCAGCAGCTTAACCGCCGGGACAGGGATATACAATGAGCAGTTCTTC. The rearrangement links TRBV7-6 to TRBJ2-1; 9 nucleotides match TRBD1. The CDR3 covers 17 residues. V lost 2 bases to trimming and J lost 4 bases; unmatched junction nucleotides: 9. The germline gives CDR1 SGHVS, CDR2 FNYEAQ.

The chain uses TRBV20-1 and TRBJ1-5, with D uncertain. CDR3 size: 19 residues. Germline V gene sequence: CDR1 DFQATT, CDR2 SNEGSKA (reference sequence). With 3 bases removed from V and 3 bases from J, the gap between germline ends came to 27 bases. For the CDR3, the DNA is TGCAGTGCTAGTGACACGGGGATCCCACGCTCCCCATCCAATCAGCCCCAGCATTTT. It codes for CSASDTGIPRSPSNQPQHF.

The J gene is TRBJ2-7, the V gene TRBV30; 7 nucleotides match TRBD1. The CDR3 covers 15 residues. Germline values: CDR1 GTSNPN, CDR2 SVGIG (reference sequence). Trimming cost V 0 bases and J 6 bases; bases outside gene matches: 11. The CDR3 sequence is CAWSVGGTVGSEQYF. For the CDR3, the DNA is TGTGCCTGGAGTGTGGGTGGGACAGTCGGGTCCGAGCAGTACTTC.

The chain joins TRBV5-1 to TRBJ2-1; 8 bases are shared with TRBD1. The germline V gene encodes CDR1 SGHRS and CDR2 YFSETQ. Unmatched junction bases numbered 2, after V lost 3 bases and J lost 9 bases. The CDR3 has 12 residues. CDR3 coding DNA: TGCGCCAGCAGCTCCCAGGGGGCTGAGCAGTTCTTC. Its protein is CASSSQGAEQFF.

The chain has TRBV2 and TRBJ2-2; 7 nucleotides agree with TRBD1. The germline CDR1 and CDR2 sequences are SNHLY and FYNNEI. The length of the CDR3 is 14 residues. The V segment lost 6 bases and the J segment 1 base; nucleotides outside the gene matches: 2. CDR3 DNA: TGTGCCAGCAGCGGGGACAGGAACACCGGGGAGCTGTTTTTT. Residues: CASSGDRNTGELFF.

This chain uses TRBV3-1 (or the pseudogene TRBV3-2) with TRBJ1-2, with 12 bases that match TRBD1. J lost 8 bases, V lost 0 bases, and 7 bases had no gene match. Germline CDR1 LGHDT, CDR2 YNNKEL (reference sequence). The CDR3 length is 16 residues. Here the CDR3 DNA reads TGTGCCAGCAGCCAAGAAGGAGGGACAGGGGGCATCGGCTACACCTTC. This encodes CASSQEGGTGGIGYTF.

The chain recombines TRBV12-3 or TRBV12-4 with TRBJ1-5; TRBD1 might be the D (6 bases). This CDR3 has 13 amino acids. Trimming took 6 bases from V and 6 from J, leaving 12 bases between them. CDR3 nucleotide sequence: TGTGCCAGCAGGTCCGCAGGGGCTCAGCCCCAGCATTTT. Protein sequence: CASRSAGAQPQHF.

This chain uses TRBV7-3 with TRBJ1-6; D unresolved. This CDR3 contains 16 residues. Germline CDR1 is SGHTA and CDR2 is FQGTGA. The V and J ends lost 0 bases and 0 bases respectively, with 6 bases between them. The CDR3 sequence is CASSLTGSSYNSPLHF. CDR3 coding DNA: TGTGCCAGCAGCTTAACAGGGAGCTCCTATAATTCACCCCTCCACTTT.

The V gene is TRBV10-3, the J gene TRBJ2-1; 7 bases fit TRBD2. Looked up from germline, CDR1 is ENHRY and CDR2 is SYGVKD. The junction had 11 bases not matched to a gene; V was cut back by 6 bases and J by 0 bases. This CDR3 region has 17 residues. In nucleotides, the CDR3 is TGTGCCATCAGCCCTTCCGGGACTAAAGGCTCCTACAATGAGCAGTTCTTC. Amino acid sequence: CAISPSGTKGSYNEQFF.

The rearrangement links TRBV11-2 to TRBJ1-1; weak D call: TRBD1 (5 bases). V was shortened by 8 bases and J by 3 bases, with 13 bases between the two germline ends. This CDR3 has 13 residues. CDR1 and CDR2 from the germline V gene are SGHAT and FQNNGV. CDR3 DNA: TGTGCCAGCTCTAGACAGCTGGACACTGAAGCTTTCTTT. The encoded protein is CASSRQLDTEAFF. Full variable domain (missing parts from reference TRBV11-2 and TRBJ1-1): EAGVAQSPRYKIIEKRQSVAFWCNPISGHATLYWYQQILGQGPKLLIQFQNNGVVDDSQLPKDRFSAERLKGVDSTLKIQPAKLEDSAVYLCASSRQLDTEAFFGQGTRLTVV.